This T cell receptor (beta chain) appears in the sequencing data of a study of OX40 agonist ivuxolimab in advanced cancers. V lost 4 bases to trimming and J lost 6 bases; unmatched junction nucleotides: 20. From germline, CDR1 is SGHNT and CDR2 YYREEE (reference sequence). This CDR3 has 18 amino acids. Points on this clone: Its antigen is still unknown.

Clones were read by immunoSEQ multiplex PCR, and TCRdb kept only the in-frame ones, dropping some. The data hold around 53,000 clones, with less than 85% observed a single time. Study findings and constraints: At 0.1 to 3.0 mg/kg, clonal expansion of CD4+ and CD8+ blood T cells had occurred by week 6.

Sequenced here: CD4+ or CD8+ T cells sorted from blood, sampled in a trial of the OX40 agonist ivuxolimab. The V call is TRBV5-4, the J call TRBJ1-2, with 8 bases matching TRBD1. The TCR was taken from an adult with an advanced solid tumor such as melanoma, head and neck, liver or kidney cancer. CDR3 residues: CASSRATNRGSPPHGYTF. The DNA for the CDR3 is TGTGCCAGCAGCCGTGCAACAAACAGGGGGTCCCCCCCTCATGGCTACACCTTC.